This is a list of T cell receptor beta chains from one sample in a study of blood T cell repertoires in COVID-19. Clones were read by immunoSEQ multiplex PCR, and TCRdb kept only the in-frame ones, dropping some. The sample holds more than 130,000 clones; 88% are singletons and the top ten take roughly a tenth. Sequenced: peripheral blood. All receptors come from a man aged 45 to 65 with active or convalescent COVID-19. Each CDR3 is given with its conserved first and last residue. The D gene is left open where the match is weak. Rows may omit the clone size; those that give it use once, few, many or a size class.

cdr3_aa: CASSFTQGMVTEAFF
cdr3_nt: TGTGCCAGCAGTTTCACACAGGGGATGGTCACTGAAGCTTTCTTT
d_call: TRBD1
v_call: TRBV28
clone_size: -
j_call: TRBJ1-1

cdr3_aa: CASESTGRRAREQYF
cdr3_nt: TGTGCCAGCGAATCGACGGGCAGGCGGGCCCGCGAGCAGTACTTC
d_call: -
v_call: TRBV25-1
clone_size: -
j_call: TRBJ2-7

cdr3_aa: CASSPTPGGSMNEQFF
cdr3_nt: TGCGCCAGCAGCCCAACCCCGGGAGGGTCGATGAATGAGCAGTTCTTC
d_call: TRBD2
v_call: TRBV4-3
clone_size: -
j_call: TRBJ2-1

cdr3_aa: CASSPQANTGELFF
cdr3_nt: TGTGCCAGCTCACCCCAGGCGAACACCGGGGAGCTGTTTTTT
d_call: -
v_call: TRBV18
clone_size: -
j_call: TRBJ2-2

cdr3_aa: CASSVATRGTYGYTF
cdr3_nt: TGTGCCAGCAGCGTAGCAACCCGCGGTACCTATGGCTACACCTTC
d_call: -
v_call: TRBV9
clone_size: -
j_call: TRBJ1-2

cdr3_aa: CSELSLDYGYTF
cdr3_nt: TGCAGCGAGTTGTCACTGGACTATGGCTACACCTTC
d_call: -
v_call: TRBV29-1
clone_size: -
j_call: TRBJ1-2

cdr3_aa: CASSQVGGSFREKLFF
cdr3_nt: TGCGCCAGCAGCCAGGTTGGAGGCTCTTTTCGTGAAAAACTGTTTTTT
d_call: -
v_call: TRBV4-1
clone_size: -
j_call: TRBJ1-4

cdr3_aa: CASSEAGTSSF
cdr3_nt: TGTGCCAGCAGTGAAGCGGGCACCTCATCCTTC
d_call: -
v_call: TRBV6-1
clone_size: -
j_call: TRBJ2-7

cdr3_aa: CAISTPGQGVGVGYTF
cdr3_nt: TGTGCCATCAGTACCCCGGGACAGGGGGTCGGGGTTGGCTACACCTTC
d_call: TRBD1
v_call: TRBV10-3
clone_size: -
j_call: TRBJ1-2

cdr3_aa: CASSDGQASLAGSEWELFF
cdr3_nt: TGTGCCAGCAGTGATGGGCAGGCCTCCCTAGCGGGATCAGAGTGGGAGCTGTTTTTT
d_call: TRBD2
v_call: TRBV2
clone_size: once
j_call: TRBJ2-2

cdr3_aa: CASSSDRQNTEAFF
cdr3_nt: TGTGCCAGCAGTTCAGACAGACAGAACACTGAAGCTTTCTTT
d_call: -
v_call: TRBV6-5
clone_size: -
j_call: TRBJ1-1

cdr3_aa: CASSQEWDRGPGNTIYF
cdr3_nt: TGCGCCAGCAGCCAAGAATGGGACAGGGGGCCTGGAAACACCATATATTTT
d_call: TRBD1
v_call: TRBV4-1
clone_size: -
j_call: TRBJ1-3

cdr3_aa: CSVVPVQYGFGGNIQYF
cdr3_nt: TGCAGCGTCGTCCCGGTACAGTACGGGTTTGGAGGAAACATTCAGTACTTC
d_call: -
v_call: TRBV29-1
clone_size: few
j_call: TRBJ2-4

cdr3_aa: CASRTGTGAKNTEAFF
cdr3_nt: TGTGCCAGCAGGACCGGGACAGGGGCGAAGAACACTGAAGCTTTCTTT
d_call: TRBD1
v_call: TRBV2
clone_size: -
j_call: TRBJ1-1

cdr3_aa: CASSGGPNENIQYF
cdr3_nt: TGCGCCAGCAGTGGGGGGCCCAATGAGAACATTCAGTACTTC
d_call: -
v_call: TRBV10-2
clone_size: -
j_call: TRBJ2-4

cdr3_aa: CASRPPGGKTEAFF
cdr3_nt: TGTGCCAGTAGGCCCCCGGGAGGGAAGACTGAAGCTTTCTTT
d_call: -
v_call: TRBV19
clone_size: -
j_call: TRBJ1-1

cdr3_aa: CASSQGRLAYYEQYF
cdr3_nt: TGTGCCAGCAGCCAAGGTCGGCTAGCGTACTACGAGCAGTACTTC
d_call: -
v_call: TRBV3-1/TRBV3-2
clone_size: -
j_call: TRBJ2-7

cdr3_aa: CASSSLVQGAFF
cdr3_nt: TGTGCCAGCAGTTCTTTGGTACAGGGGGCTTTCTTT
d_call: TRBD1
v_call: TRBV28
clone_size: -
j_call: TRBJ1-1

cdr3_aa: CASSPGLDTGELFF
cdr3_nt: TGTGCCAGCAGCCCGGGGTTGGACACCGGGGAGCTGTTTTTT
d_call: -
v_call: TRBV11-3
clone_size: -
j_call: TRBJ2-2

cdr3_aa: CASTQTDSNQPQHF
cdr3_nt: TGTGCCAGCACCCAGACAGATAGCAATCAGCCCCAGCATTTT
d_call: -
v_call: TRBV6-1
clone_size: -
j_call: TRBJ1-5

cdr3_aa: CASSYSLVGNNEQFF
cdr3_nt: TGTGCCAGCAGTTACTCCCTAGTAGGTAACAATGAGCAGTTCTTC
d_call: -
v_call: TRBV6-6
clone_size: -
j_call: TRBJ2-1

cdr3_aa: CASSQEFEARQETQYF
cdr3_nt: TGTGCCAGCAGCCAAGAGTTTGAGGCAAGACAAGAGACCCAGTACTTC
d_call: -
v_call: TRBV3-1/TRBV3-2
clone_size: -
j_call: TRBJ2-5